The 19 T cell receptor beta chains below come from one sample, sequenced in a study of immune evolution from preneoplasia to lung adenocarcinoma. Profiled with immunoSEQ multiplex PCR; TCRdb holds only in-frame clones, not every one. The repertoire includes around 13,000 clones, around three quarters of them detected once, and roughly 4.9% sits in the top ten. The sequenced sample was FFPE minimally invasive lung adenocarcinoma tissue. The source of these receptors is a person in their 70s with lung adenocarcinoma.

This clone appeared a single time. The V gene is TRBV2, the J gene TRBJ1-2; D might be TRBD1 (6 bases). This CDR3 comprises 14 residues. CDR1 SNHLY and CDR2 FYNNEI come from the germline V gene. V lost 9 bases and J 3 bases, leaving 17 bases between the germline ends. The CDR3 coding sequence is TGTGCCAGGAAGGTCGTAGGGGGGGACTATGGCTACACCTTC. This codes for CARKVVGGDYGYTF.

The V gene is TRBV5-4, the J gene TRBJ1-1, with no clear D. The V gene lost 3 bases and the J gene lost 1 base, with 7 bases spanning the gap. CDR3 size: 13 residues. Germline lookup yields CDR1 SGHNT and CDR2 YYREEE (reference sequence). This chain's CDR3 is CASSSGRNTEAFF. The CDR3 bases are TGTGCCAGCAGCTCCGGACGGAACACTGAAGCTTTCTTT.

The chain links TRBV27 to TRBJ2-3; TRBD2 matches at 11 bases. Per the germline V gene, CDR1 is MNHEY and CDR2 is SMNVEV (reference sequence). J lost 6 bases, V lost 1 base, and 0 bases had no gene match. CDR3 length: 14 amino acids. Here the CDR3 DNA reads TGTGCCAGCAGTTTATTAGCGGGAGGGGATACGCAGTATTTT. Translated, it gives CASSLLAGGDTQYF.

The V call is TRBV30, the J call TRBJ2-7, with D tentatively TRBD1 or TRBD2 (5 bases each). V was clipped by 5 bases and J by 2 bases, with 10 bases between them. Germline loops: CDR1 GTSNPN, CDR2 SVGIG (reference sequence). The CDR3 is 12 residues long. In DNA, the CDR3 is TGTGCCTGGGGGACGGGCACCTACGAGCAGTACTTC. Translated, it gives CAWGTGTYEQYF.

V usage is TRBV27 and J usage is TRBJ2-1; the match to TRBD1 covers 11 bases. The CDR3 spans 16 residues. V was clipped by 3 bases and J by 5 bases; unmatched bases: 6. CDR1 is MNHEY, CDR2 SMNVEV, per germline (reference sequence). The CDR3 coding sequence is TGTGCCAGCAGTTTCGGGGGGGACAGGGGGAACAATGAGCAGTTCTTC. Translation: CASSFGGDRGNNEQFF.

CDR3 coding DNA: TGTGCCTGGAGCTCTAGCGGGACTTCGCTGTTAGGGACCCAGTACTTC. Amino acid sequence: CAWSSSGTSLLGTQYF. The chain uses TRBV30 and TRBJ2-5, with TRBD2 identical over 9 bases. Germline V gene data show CDR1 as GTSNPN and CDR2 as SVGIG (reference sequence). V lost 3 bases and J lost 7; bases outside the gene matches: 15. There are 16 residues in the CDR3.

The V and J genes are TRBV27 and TRBJ1-6; no firm D call. CDR1 and CDR2 from the germline V gene are MNHEY and SMNVEV (reference sequence). CDR3 length: 15 amino acids. V lost 6 bases and J 4 bases, leaving 13 bases between the germline ends. CDR3 protein: CASSPHGSYNSPLHF. The CDR3 DNA is TGTGCCAGCAGCCCCCACGGAAGTTATAATTCACCCCTCCACTTT.

CDR3 bases: TGTGCCAGCAGCCGACAGGGGGAAAACACCATATATTTT. Protein product: CASSRQGENTIYF. The rearrangement links TRBV5-6 to TRBJ1-3, with 9 positions matching TRBD1. The CDR3 contains 13 residues. V dropped 4 bases and J dropped 6; count of bases not matched to a gene: 2. CDR1 SGHDT and CDR2 YYEEEE come from the germline V gene. Supplemented by reference TRBV5-6 and TRBJ1-3, the full variable domain reads DAGVTQSPTHLIKTRGQQVTLRCSPKSGHDTVSWYQQALGQGPQFIFQYYEEEERQRGNFPDRFSGHQFPNYSSELNVNALLLGDSALYLCASSRQGENTIYFGEGSWLTVV.

This chain connects TRBV6-5 to TRBJ2-4; D is unresolved. The germline V gene encodes CDR1 MNHEY and CDR2 SVGAGI. The CDR3 extends over 14 amino acids. Trimming shortened V by 2 bases and J by 2 bases, and 7 bases separated the two germline ends. DNA of the CDR3: TGTGCCAGCAGTTACCGGGTAACCAAAAACATTCAGTACTTC. Translation gives CASSYRVTKNIQYF.

The rearrangement links TRBV5-6 to TRBJ2-7; 10 bases align to TRBD2. CDR1 and CDR2 from the germline V gene are SGHDT and YYEEEE. V gave up 4 bases and J gave up 5 bases; unmatched junction bases: 15. CDR3 size: 17 residues. The CDR3 DNA follows: TGTGCCAGCAGCACCTCCAATGGGCTAGCGGGGGTAAACGAGCAGTACTTC. Translation: CASSTSNGLAGVNEQYF.

The chain recombines TRBV11-3 with TRBJ2-7; 7 nucleotides match TRBD2. Germline V gene data show CDR1 as SGHNT and CDR2 as YENEEA. This CDR3 comprises 14 residues. The J segment lost 4 bases and the V segment lost 5 bases, leaving 8 bases of the junction unmatched. The CDR3: CASSPGTTLYEQYF. The CDR3 coding sequence is TGTGCCAGCAGCCCCGGGACTACCTTATACGAGCAGTACTTC.

By share, this clone ranks as large. This chain links TRBV9 with TRBJ2-1; 9 bases are shared with TRBD2. This CDR3 spans 16 amino acids. Germline loops: CDR1 SGDLS, CDR2 YYNGEE. J was trimmed by 7 bases and V by 4 bases; bases with no gene match: 12. The CDR3 DNA sequence: TGTGCCAGCAGCTCCCGGACTAGCGCAACAAGAAATGAGCAGTTCTTC. Amino acid sequence: CASSSRTSATRNEQFF.

J is TRBJ2-3 and V is TRBV5-5; TRBD1 might be the D (6 bases). CDR1 and CDR2 (germline): SGHKS, YYEKEE (reference sequence). V was cut by 1 base and J by 5 bases, with 14 bases left in between. This CDR3 has 15 amino acids. CDR3 in DNA: TGTGCCAGCAGCTTGTATCAGGGACAAGGAGATACGCAGTATTTT. It specifies CASSLYQGQGDTQYF.

J is TRBJ2-6 and V is TRBV7-2, with D hard to call. Germline assignment: CDR1 SGHTA and CDR2 FQGNSA. The CDR3 runs to 14 residues. V lost 1 base to trimming and J lost 4 bases, with 5 bases between them. For the CDR3, the DNA is TGTGCCAGCAGCTTAGACTCCGGGGCCAACGTCCTGACTTTC. Protein product: CASSLDSGANVLTF.

The genes are TRBV27 and TRBJ2-7, with 9 nucleotides matching TRBD1. After removal of 10 bases from V and 1 base from J, the junction contained 5 bases not matched to a gene. Germline-derived CDR1 and CDR2 are MNHEY and SMNVEV (reference sequence). This CDR3 contains 13 residues. The CDR3 nucleotides are TGTGCCACCTGGACAGGGGATTCCTACGAGCAGTACTTC. Its protein is CATWTGDSYEQYF.

V and J are TRBV6-4 and TRBJ1-5, with D unresolved. The CDR3 length is 11 residues. Germline-derived CDR1 and CDR2 are MRHNA and SNTAGT. V was shortened by 6 bases and J by 6 bases, with 6 bases between the two germline ends. In DNA form, the CDR3 reads TGTGCCAGCAGAGGGCTTCAGCCCCAGCATTTT. Its protein product is CASRGLQPQHF.

V usage is TRBV7-6 and J usage is TRBJ2-3; 10 bases agree with TRBD1. The CDR3 loop spans 16 amino acids. Germline V gene sequence: CDR1 SGHVS, CDR2 FNYEAQ. Trimming cost V 1 base and J 1 base; bases outside gene matches: 2. CDR3 nucleotide sequence: TGTGCCAGCAGCTTAGGTGGGACAGGGGGCACAGATACGCAGTATTTT. This translates into CASSLGGTGGTDTQYF.

V is TRBV6-1 and J is TRBJ1-1; no reliable D call. Trimming removed 5 bases at V and 3 bases at J, with 10 bases between. Germline CDR1 reads MNHNS; CDR2 reads SASEGT. This CDR3 contains 13 residues. In DNA, the CDR3 is TGTGCCAGCAGTAGGATGAGGGACACTGAAGCTTTCTTT. It encodes CASSRMRDTEAFF.

The rearrangement links TRBV2 to TRBJ2-1; D is unclear. Deletions cut 2 bases from V and 8 bases from J, with 10 bases between. The CDR3 sequence is 13 residues long. CDR1 is SNHLY, CDR2 FYNNEI, per germline. For the CDR3, the DNA is TGTGCCAGCAGTGAATCTAGGGTGGATGAGCAGTTCTTC. As protein: CASSESRVDEQFF.